This T cell receptor (beta chain) is drawn from a study of blood T cell repertoires in COVID-19. Study-level background: Some COVID-19 samples were acute and others convalescent; all came from the United States, Italy and Spain. PBMCs, B-cell-depleted T cells, or T cells were the source of the cDNA or gDNA that made up the material.

The CDR3 has 14 amino acids. V was shortened by 0 bases and J by 7 bases, with 12 bases between the two germline ends. The germline V gene encodes CDR1 MDHEN and CDR2 SYDVKM. Authors' processing steps: For nucleated cells, counts were estimated from reference gene primer amplification. The repertoire was sequenced with immunoSEQ multiplex PCR; TCRdb's copy has only in-frame clones and lacks some. The V and J calls and the clone size are those of that table, but D and trimming were determined from the DNA. The table records some 28,000 clones, roughly nine tenths of them present only once. The V gene is TRBV28, the J gene TRBJ1-2; D possibly corresponds to TRBD1 (6 bases). Sample: peripheral blood. The source is a man in his fifties or sixties with acute or convalescent COVID-19. The CDR3 protein is CASSLWARGGGYTF. The CDR3 region has the DNA TGTGCCAGCAGTTTATGGGCCAGGGGTGGTGGCTACACCTTC.